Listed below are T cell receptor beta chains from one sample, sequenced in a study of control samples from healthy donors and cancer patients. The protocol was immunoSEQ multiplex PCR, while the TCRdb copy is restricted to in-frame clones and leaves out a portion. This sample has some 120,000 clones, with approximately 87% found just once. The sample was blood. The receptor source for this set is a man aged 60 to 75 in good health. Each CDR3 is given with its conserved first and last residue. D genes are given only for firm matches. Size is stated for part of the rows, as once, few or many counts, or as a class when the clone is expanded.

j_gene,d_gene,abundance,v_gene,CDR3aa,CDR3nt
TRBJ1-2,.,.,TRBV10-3,CATTLAGADNGYTF,TGTGCCACGACATTAGCGGGGGCCGACAATGGCTACACCTTC
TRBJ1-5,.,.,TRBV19,CASKTLLDTTKPQHF,TGTGCCAGTAAGACTCTTCTGGACACTACCAAGCCCCAGCATTTT
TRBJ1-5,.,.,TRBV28,CASREMGGPNQPQHF,TGTGCCAGCAGAGAAATGGGGGGCCCCAATCAGCCCCAGCATTTT
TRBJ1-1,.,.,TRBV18,CASSPLQGGNTEAFF,TGTGCCAGCTCACCACTACAGGGAGGTAACACTGAAGCTTTCTTT
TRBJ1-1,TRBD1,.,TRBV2,CASSGGQGEMNTEAFF,TGTGCCAGCAGTGGAGGACAGGGGGAGATGAACACTGAAGCTTTCTTT
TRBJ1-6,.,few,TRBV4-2,CASSLSGGVNSPLHF,TGTGCCAGCAGCCTATCAGGAGGGGTGAATTCACCCCTCCACTTT
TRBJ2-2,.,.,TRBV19,CASSEGSYTGELFF,TGTGCCAGTAGTGAGGGGTCTTACACCGGGGAGCTGTTTTTT
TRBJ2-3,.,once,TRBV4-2,CASSQEGTGVGGTQYF,TGTGCCAGCAGCCAAGAAGGGACTGGAGTCGGTGGTACGCAGTATTTT
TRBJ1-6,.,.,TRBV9,CASSVDPGTSNSPLHF,TGTGCCAGCAGCGTAGACCCCGGGACATCGAATTCACCCCTCCACTTT
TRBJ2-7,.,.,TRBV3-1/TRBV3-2,CASSRESGASYEQYF,TGTGCCAGCAGCCGTGAGTCGGGGGCGAGCTACGAGCAGTACTTC
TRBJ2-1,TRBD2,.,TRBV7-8,CASSLGLVSGGANEQFF,TGTGCCAGCAGCTTAGGTCTCGTTAGCGGGGGGGCCAATGAGCAGTTCTTC
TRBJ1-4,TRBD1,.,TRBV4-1,CASSVGQFTNEKLFF,TGCGCCAGCAGCGTGGGACAGTTCACTAATGAAAAACTGTTTTTT
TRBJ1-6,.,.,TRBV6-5,CASSSGDRSRPLHF,TGTGCCAGCAGTTCGGGAGACAGGTCTCGACCCCTCCACTTT
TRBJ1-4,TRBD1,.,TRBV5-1,CASRVRGTGDEKLFF,TGCGCCAGCAGGGTTCGGGGGACAGGGGATGAAAAACTGTTTTTT
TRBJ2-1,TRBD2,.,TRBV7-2,CASSLTLLAGDVNEQFF,TGTGCCAGCAGCCTAACTCTCCTAGCGGGGGACGTAAATGAGCAGTTCTTC
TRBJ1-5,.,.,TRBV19,CASSISGVSSNQPQHF,TGTGCCAGTAGTATATCGGGAGTGAGTAGCAATCAGCCCCAGCATTTT
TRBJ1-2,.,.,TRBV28,CASSSPGYGYTF,TGTGCCAGCAGTAGCCCAGGCTATGGCTACACCTTC
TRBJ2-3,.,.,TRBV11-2,CASSFSSTDTQYF,TGTGCCAGCAGCTTCTCTAGCACAGATACGCAGTATTTT
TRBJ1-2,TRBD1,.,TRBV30,CAWSLGQGTFGYTF,TGTGCCTGGAGTTTGGGACAGGGAACGTTCGGCTACACCTTC
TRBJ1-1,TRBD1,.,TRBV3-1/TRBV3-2,CASTLRQGMNTEAFF,TGTGCCAGCACCCTCCGACAGGGCATGAACACTGAAGCTTTCTTT
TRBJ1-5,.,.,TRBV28,CASSLGHGSNQPQHF,TGTGCCAGCAGTTTAGGTCACGGGAGCAATCAGCCCCAGCATTTT
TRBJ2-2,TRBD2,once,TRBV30,CAWRPGLAGPGELFF,TGTGCCTGGAGACCGGGACTAGCGGGGCCCGGGGAGCTGTTTTTT
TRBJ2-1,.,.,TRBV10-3,CAISEPGDHEQFF,TGTGCCATCAGTGAGCCAGGAGACCATGAGCAGTTCTTC
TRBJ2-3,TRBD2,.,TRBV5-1,CASSLASGGRTDTQYF,TGCGCCAGCAGCTTGGCTAGCGGGGGGCGCACAGATACGCAGTATTTT
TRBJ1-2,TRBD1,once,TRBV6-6,CASSPGQSQPYGYTF,TGTGCCAGCAGCCCGGGACAGAGTCAACCCTATGGCTACACCTTC
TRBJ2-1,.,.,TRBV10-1,CASSEKDSHEQFF,TGCGCCAGCAGTGAAAAGGACAGCCATGAGCAGTTCTTC
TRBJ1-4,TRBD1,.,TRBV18,CASSPRTGGVEEKLFF,TGTGCCAGCTCACCACGGACAGGGGGCGTAGAAGAAAAACTGTTTTTT
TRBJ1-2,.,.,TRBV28,CASSFQGSYGYTF,TGTGCCAGCAGTTTTCAGGGGTCCTATGGCTACACCTTC
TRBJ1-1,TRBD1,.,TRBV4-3,CASSQSWTGGNTEAFF,TGCGCCAGCAGCCAATCATGGACAGGGGGCAACACTGAAGCTTTCTTT
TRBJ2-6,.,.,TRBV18,CASSPLPTGTAESGANVLTF,TGTGCCAGCTCACCATTACCAACCGGGACCGCGGAATCTGGGGCCAACGTCCTGACTTTC
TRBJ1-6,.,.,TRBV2,CASRVGSYNSPLHF,TGTGCCAGCAGGGTAGGGAGCTATAATTCACCCCTCCACTTT
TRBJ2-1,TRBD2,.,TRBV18,CASSPVGLAGAYNEQFF,TGTGCCAGCTCACCGGTCGGACTAGCTGGGGCCTACAATGAGCAGTTCTTC
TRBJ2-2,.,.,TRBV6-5,CASIEGSNTGELFF,TGTGCCAGCATCGAGGGATCTAACACCGGGGAGCTGTTTTTT
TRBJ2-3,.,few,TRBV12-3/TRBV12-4,CASSLDLADTQYF,TGTGCCAGCAGTTTAGACCTGGCAGATACGCAGTATTTT
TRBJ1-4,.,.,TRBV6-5,CASSYQLGEKLFF,TGTGCCAGCAGTTATCAGTTGGGGGAAAAACTGTTTTTT
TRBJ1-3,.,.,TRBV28,CASRDGYSGNTIYF,TGTGCCAGCAGGGACGGCTACTCTGGAAACACCATATATTTT